The sequence of this T cell receptor (beta chain) was determined in a study of blood T cell repertoires in COVID-19. Study background: There were acute and convalescent COVID-19 samples, and they came from the United States, Italy and Spain.

Per the original methods: Amplified reference gene primers provided the basis for estimating nucleated cell counts. Sequencing was performed with immunoSEQ multiplex PCR; in TCRdb, only in-frame clones are kept and a portion is missing. The DNA was the basis for D and trimming; V, J and clone size are from that table. The sample records 150,000 to 200,000 clones, 87% being singletons. Per the germline V gene, CDR1 is SGDLS and CDR2 is YYNGEE. After removal of 1 base from V and 3 bases from J, the junction contained 5 bases not matched to a gene. The CDR3 length is 15 residues. This TCR was sampled from a man between 60 and 70 years old with active or convalescent COVID-19. The rearrangement uses TRBV9 and TRBJ2-3; the match to TRBD1 covers 7 bases. The sequenced material came from peripheral blood. In nucleotides, the CDR3 is TGTGCCAGCAGCGTACGCCCGACAGGGACAGATACGCAGTATTTT. This translates into CASSVRPTGTDTQYF.